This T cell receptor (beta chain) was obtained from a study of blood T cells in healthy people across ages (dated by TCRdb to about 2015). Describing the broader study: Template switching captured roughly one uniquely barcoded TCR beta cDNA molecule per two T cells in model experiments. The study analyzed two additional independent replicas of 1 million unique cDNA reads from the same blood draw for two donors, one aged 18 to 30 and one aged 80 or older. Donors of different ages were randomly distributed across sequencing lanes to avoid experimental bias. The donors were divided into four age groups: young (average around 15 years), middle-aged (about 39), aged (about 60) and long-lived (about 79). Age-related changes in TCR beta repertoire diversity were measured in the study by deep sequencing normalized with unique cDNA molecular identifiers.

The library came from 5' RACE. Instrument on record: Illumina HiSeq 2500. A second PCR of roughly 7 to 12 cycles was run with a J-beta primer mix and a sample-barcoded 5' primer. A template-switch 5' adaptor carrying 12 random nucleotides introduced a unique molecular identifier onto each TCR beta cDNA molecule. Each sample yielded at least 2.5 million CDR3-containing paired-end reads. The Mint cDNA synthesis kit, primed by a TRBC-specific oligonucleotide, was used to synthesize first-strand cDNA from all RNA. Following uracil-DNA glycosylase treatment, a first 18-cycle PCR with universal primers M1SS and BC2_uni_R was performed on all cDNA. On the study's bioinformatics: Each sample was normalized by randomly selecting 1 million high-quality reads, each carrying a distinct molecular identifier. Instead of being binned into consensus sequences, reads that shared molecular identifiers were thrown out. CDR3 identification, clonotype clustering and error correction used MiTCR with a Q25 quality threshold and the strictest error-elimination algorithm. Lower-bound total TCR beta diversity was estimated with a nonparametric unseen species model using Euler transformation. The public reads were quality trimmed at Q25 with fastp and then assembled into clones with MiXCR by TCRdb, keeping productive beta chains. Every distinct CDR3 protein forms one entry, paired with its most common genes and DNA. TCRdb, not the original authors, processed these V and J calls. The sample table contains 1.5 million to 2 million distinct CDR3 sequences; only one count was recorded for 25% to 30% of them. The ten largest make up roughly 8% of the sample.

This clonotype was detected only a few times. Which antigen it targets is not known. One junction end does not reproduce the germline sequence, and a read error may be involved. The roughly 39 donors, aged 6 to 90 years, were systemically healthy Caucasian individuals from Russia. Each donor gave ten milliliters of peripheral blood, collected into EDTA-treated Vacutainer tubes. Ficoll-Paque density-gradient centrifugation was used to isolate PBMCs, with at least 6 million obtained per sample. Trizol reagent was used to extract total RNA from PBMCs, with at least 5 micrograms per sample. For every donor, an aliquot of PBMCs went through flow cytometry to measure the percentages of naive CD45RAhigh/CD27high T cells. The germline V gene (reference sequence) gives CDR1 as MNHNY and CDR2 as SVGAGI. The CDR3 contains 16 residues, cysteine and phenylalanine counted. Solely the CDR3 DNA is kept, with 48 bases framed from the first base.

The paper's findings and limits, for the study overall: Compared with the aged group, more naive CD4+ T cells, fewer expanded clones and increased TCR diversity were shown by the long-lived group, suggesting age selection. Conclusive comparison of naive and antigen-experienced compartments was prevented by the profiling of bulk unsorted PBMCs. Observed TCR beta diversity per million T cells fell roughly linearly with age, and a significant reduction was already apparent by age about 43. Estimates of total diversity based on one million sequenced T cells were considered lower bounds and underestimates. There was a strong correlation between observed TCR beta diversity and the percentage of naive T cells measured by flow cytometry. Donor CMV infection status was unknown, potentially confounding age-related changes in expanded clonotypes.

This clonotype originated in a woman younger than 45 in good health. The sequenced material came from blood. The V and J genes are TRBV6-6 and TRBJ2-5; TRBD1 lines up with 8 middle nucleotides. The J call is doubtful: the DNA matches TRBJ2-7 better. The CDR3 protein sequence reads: CAGSQILTGAAYEQYF. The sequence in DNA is TGTGCCGGCAGTCAGATTCTGACAGGGGCTGCCTACGAGCAGTACTTC.